The entry that follows covers one TCR beta chain sequence. Its antigen is unknown. Sequence data for DNA of cultured CD4+ T cells were generated by the Oncomine TCR Beta short-read assay. TCRdb recomputed calls from the PCR reads with MiXCR, one row per CDR3 protein. There are around 8,400 distinct CDR3 sequences in the sample; roughly 63% occur only once, and 32% lies in the top ten. This specimen comes from a study of vaccination and CD4 T cells after COVID-19. Study-level background: As their vaccination, participants received two doses of either BNT162b2 or mRNA-1273 vaccine.

Treatment specified: roughly 10-day PBMC culture with coronavirus spike peptide pools or control peptides (ViraFEST assay). From germline, CDR1 is LGHNA and CDR2 YNFKEQ. V was trimmed by 0 bases and J by 1 base, leaving 12 bases between them. This CDR3 is 17 amino acids long. This receptor was identified in a human donor who had recovered from COVID-19. Input material: CD4+ T cells from blood, cultured in vitro. The chain links TRBV4-2 to TRBJ2-2; perhaps TRBD1 as D (6 bases). The chain's CDR3 is CASSQDWGRGNTGELFF. Written as DNA, the CDR3 is TGTGCCAGCAGCCAAGATTGGGGCAGGGGGAACACCGGGGAGCTGTTTTTT.